Listed here is a single T cell receptor beta chain. Its specificity is unknown. The junction departs from germline at one end; a sequencing error may be responsible. The data were taken from a study of tumor-infiltrating lymphocytes in primary liver carcinoma. As for the study in general: Staging of the tumors gave T1-T3 N0M0, with widths of roughly 4 to 11 cm. Study-wide results and caveats: Among the pair types, tumor region pairs showed more overlap than tumor-adjacent and tumor-blood pairs. Blood fell significantly below tumors in its top-250-clone fraction (p = 0.039). The study found only about 8-25% of top clones in all five tumor regions.

Unsorted bulk tissue (about 20-32 mg) underwent RNA and DNA co-extraction. From germline, CDR1 is MNHNS and CDR2 SASEGT. CDR3 length: 13 amino acids. TCR beta cDNA was made from approximately 500 ng total RNA with a constant-region primer. Library construction for TCR beta comprised three nested multiplex PCR rounds performed with slightly modified ARM-PCR. The first two PCR rounds used TRBV1-TRBV30 primers with a Cbeta primer, 10 cycles each. Each CDR3 protein gets one entry after TCRdb re-called the multiplex PCR reads with MiXCR. The repertoire has approximately 190,000 distinct CDR3 sequences, around four fifths of them found once; the top ten carry around 18%.

The V gene is TRBV6-1, the J gene TRBJ2-5; tentative D call: TRBD2 (5 bases). The clonotype was recovered from a man aged 40-50 years with primary liver carcinoma and hepatitis B virus infection. Sequenced input: tumor tissue from primary liver carcinoma. CDR3 DNA: TGTGCCTGCAGTGTAATGGGAGCAGAGACCCAGTACTTC. Translated, it gives CACSVMGAETQYF.